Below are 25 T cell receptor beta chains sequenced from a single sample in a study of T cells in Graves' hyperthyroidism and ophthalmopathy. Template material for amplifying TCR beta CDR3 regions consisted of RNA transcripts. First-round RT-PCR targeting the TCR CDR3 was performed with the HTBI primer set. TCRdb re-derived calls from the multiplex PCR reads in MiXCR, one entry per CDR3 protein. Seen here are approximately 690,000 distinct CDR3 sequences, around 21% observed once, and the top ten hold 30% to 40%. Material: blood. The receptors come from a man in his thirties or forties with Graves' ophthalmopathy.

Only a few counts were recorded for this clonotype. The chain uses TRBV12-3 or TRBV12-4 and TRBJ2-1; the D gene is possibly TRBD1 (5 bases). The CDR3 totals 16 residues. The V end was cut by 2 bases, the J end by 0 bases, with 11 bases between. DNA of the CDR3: TGTGCCAGCAGTTTATGGGGCGGTAGCTCCTACAATGAGCAGTTCTTC. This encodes CASSLWGGSSYNEQFF.

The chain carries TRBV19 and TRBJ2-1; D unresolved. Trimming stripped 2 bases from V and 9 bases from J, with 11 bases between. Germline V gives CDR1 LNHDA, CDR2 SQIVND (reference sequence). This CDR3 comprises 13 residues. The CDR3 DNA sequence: TGTGCCAGTAGTATAATGCGAGTAGCTGAGCAGTTCTTC. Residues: CASSIMRVAEQFF. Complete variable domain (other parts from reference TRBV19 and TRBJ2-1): DGGITQSPKYLFRKEGQNVTLSCEQNLNHDAMYWYRQDPGQGLRLIYYSQIVNDFQKGDIAEGYSVSREKKESFPLTVTSAQKNPTAFYLCASSIMRVAEQFFGPGTRLTVL.

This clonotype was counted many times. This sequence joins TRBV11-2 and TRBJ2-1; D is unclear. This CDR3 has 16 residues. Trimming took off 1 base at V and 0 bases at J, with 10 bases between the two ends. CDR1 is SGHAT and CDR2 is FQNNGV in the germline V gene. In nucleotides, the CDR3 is TGTGCCAGCAGCTTAGGGAGCTTAACCTCCTACAATGAGCAGTTCTTC. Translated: CASSLGSLTSYNEQFF. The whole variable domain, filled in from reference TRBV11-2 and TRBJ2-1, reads EAGVAQSPRYKIIEKRQSVAFWCNPISGHATLYWYQQILGQGPKLLIQFQNNGVVDDSQLPKDRFSAERLKGVDSTLKIQPAKLEDSAVYLCASSLGSLTSYNEQFFGPGTRLTVL.

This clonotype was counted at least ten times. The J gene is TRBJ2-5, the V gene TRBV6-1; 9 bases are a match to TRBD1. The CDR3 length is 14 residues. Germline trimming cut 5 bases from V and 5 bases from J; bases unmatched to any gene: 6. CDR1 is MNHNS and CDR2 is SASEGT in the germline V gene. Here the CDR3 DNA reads TGTGCCAGCAGTCGACAGGGGGGTCAGGAGACCCAGTACTTC. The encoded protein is CASSRQGGQETQYF.

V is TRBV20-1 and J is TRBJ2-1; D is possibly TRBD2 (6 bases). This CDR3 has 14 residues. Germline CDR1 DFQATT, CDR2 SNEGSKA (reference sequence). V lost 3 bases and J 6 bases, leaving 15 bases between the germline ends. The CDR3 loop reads CSASGAGRGNEQFF. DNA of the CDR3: TGCAGTGCTAGTGGGGCGGGACGTGGCAATGAGCAGTTCTTC.

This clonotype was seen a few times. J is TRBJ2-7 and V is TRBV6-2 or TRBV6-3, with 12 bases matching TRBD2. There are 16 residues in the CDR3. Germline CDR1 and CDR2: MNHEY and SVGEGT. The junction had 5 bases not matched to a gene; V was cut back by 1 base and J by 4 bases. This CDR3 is CASSYYGLAGTYEQYF. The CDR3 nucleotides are TGTGCCAGCAGTTACTACGGACTAGCGGGAACATACGAGCAGTACTTC.

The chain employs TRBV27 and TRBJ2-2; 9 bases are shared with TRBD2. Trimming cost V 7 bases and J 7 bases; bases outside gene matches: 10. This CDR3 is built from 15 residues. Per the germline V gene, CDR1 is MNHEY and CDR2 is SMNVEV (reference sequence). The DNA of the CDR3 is TGTGCCAGCAAGAGACTAGCGGAAATTGACGGGGAGCTGTTTTTT. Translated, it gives CASKRLAEIDGELFF.

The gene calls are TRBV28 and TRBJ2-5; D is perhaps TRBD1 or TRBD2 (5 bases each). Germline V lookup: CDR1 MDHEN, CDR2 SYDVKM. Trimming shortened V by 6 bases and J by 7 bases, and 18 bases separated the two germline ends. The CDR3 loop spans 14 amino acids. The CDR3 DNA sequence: TGTGCCAGCAGAGCCGGGACGCCAGATAGGACCCAGTACTTC. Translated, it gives CASRAGTPDRTQYF.

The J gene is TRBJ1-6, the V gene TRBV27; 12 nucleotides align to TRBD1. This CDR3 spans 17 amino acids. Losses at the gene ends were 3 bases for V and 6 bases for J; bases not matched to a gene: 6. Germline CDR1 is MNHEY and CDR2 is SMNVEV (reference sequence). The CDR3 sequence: CASSLGQGASLNSPLHF. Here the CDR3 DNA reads TGTGCCAGCAGTTTGGGACAGGGGGCGAGCCTTAATTCACCCCTCCACTTT.

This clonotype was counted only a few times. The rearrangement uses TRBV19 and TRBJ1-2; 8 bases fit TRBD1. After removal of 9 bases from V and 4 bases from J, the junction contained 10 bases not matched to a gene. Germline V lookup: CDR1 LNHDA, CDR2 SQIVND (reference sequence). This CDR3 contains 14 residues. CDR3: CASYTQGAGYGYTF. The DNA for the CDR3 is TGTGCCAGCTATACCCAGGGGGCTGGCTATGGCTACACCTTC.

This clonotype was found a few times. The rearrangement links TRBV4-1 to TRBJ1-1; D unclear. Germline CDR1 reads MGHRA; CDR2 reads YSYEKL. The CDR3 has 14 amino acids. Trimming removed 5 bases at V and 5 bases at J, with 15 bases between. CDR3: CASSYPGVETEAFF. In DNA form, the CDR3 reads TGCGCCAGCAGCTACCCTGGGGTGGAAACTGAAGCTTTCTTT.

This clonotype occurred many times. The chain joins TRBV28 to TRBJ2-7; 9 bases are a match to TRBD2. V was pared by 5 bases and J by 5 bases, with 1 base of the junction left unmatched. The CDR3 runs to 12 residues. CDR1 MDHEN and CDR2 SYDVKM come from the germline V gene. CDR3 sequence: CASSVAGDEQYF. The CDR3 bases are TGTGCCAGCAGTGTAGCGGGGGACGAGCAGTACTTC.

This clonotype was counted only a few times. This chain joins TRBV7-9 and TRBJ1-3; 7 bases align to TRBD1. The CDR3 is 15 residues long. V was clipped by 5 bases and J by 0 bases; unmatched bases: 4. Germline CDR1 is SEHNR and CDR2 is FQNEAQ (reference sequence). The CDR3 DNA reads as TGTGCCAGCAGCAGTGACAGGGTCTCTGGAAACACCATATATTTT. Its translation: CASSSDRVSGNTIYF.

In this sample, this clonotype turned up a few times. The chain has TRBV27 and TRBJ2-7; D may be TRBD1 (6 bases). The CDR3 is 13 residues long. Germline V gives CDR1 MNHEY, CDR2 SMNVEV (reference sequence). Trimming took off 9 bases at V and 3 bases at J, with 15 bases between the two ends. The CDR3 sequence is CASKDSSLYEQYF. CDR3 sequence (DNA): TGTGCCAGTAAGGACAGCTCCCTCTACGAGCAGTACTTC.

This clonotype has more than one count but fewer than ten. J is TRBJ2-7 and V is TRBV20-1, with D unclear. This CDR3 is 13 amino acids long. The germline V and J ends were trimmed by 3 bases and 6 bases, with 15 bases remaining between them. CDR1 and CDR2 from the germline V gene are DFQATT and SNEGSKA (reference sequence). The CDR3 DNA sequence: TGCAGTGCTAGGTTCAGTGGGCCGATCGAGCAGTACTTC. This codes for CSARFSGPIEQYF.

This CDR3 is CASSPGQTSKNIQYF. The CDR3 DNA reads TGCGCCAGCAGCCCAGGACAGACGTCAAAAAACATTCAGTACTTC. The rearrangement joins TRBV4-1 to TRBJ2-4; a possible D gene is TRBD1 (6 bases). The V gene lost 4 bases and the J gene lost 4 bases, with 14 bases spanning the gap. This CDR3 spans 15 amino acids. Germline V gene sequence: CDR1 MGHRA, CDR2 YSYEKL.

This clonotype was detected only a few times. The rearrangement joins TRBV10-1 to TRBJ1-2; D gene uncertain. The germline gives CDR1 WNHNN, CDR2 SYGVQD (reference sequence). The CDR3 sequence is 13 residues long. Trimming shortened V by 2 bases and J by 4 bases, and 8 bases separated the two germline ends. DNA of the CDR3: TGCGCCAGCAGTGAGACGGGGTCCTATGGCTACACCTTC. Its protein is CASSETGSYGYTF.

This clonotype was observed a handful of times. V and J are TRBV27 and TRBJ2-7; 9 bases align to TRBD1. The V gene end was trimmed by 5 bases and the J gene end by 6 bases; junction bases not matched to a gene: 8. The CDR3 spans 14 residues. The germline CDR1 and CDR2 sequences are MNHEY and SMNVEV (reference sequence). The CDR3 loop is CASSILQGAIEQYF. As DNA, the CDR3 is TGTGCCAGCAGTATCCTACAGGGGGCCATCGAGCAGTACTTC.

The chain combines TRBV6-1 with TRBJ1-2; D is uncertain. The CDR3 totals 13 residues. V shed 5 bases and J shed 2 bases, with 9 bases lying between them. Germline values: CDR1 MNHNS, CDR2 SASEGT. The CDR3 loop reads CASSYGPNYGYTF. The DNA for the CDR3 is TGTGCCAGCAGTTACGGCCCAAACTATGGCTACACCTTC.

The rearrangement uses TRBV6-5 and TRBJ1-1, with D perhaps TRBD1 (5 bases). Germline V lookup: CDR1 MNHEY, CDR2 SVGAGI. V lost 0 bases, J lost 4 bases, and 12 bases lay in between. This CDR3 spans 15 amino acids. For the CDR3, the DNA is TGTGCCAGCAGTTACTCGACGCAGGGTCTCACTGAAGCTTTCTTT. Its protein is CASSYSTQGLTEAFF.

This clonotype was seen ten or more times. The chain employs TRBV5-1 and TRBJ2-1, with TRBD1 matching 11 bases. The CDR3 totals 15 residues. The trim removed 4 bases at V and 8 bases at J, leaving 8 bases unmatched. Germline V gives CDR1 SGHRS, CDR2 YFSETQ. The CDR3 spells CASSHSGTGGDEQFF. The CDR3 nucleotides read TGCGCCAGCAGCCACTCCGGGACAGGGGGGGATGAGCAGTTCTTC.

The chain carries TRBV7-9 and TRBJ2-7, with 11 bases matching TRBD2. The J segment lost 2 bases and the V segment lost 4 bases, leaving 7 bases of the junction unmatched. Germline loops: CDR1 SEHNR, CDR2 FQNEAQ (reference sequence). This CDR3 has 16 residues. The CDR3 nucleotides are TGTGCCAGCAGCTCCGGAGGGACTAGCGGAGCCTACGAGCAGTACTTC. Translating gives CASSSGGTSGAYEQYF.

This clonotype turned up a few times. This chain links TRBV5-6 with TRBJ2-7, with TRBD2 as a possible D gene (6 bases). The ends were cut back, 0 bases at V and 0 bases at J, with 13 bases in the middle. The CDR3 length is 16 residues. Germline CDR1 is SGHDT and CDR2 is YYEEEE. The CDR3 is CASSLAERAFSYEQYF. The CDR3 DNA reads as TGTGCCAGCAGCTTGGCCGAGCGGGCTTTCTCCTACGAGCAGTACTTC.

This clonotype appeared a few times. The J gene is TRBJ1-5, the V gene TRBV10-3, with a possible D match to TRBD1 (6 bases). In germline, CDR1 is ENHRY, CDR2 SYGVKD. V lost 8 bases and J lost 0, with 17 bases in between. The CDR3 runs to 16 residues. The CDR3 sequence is CAIGGGGGYSNQPQHF. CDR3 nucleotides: TGTGCCATCGGAGGGGGGGGGGGATATAGCAATCAGCCCCAGCATTTT.

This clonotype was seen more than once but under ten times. CDR3 nucleotides: TGTGCCAGCAGTGAACTAAAATTCAATCAGCCCCAGCATTTT. It specifies CASSELKFNQPQHF. This chain connects TRBV6-1 to TRBJ1-5; D is ambiguous. CDR1 is MNHNS, CDR2 SASEGT, per germline. This CDR3 is 14 amino acids long. V lost 2 bases and J lost 3, with 8 bases in between.